Following are 14 T cell receptor beta chains from one sample sequenced in a study of blood T cell repertoires in COVID-19 (dated by TCRdb to the early 2020s). Library preparation used the immunoSEQ multiplex PCR assay. This is the immuneACCESS table as TCRdb keeps it, with only in-frame sequences that have V and J called. A part of the clones is gone; compared with another copy, unresolved V genes explain less than half, and the rest is unexplained. Counted in this sample were a few hundred thousand clones; about 85% of them appeared once. Roughly 4% of the sample rests with the top ten. The sample was peripheral blood. Receptors originate from a man aged 55 to 69 who had recovered from COVID-19.

This sequence joins TRBV5-4 and TRBJ2-1, with D perhaps matching TRBD2 (5 bases). The germline gives CDR1 SGHNT, CDR2 YYREEE (reference sequence). The CDR3 contains 16 residues. V shed 0 bases and J shed 8 bases, with 18 bases lying between them. As DNA, the CDR3 is TGTGCCAGCAGCTTGGAATTATGGGCTAGCTTGGATGAGCAGTTCTTC. This sequence encodes CASSLELWASLDEQFF.

V is TRBV19 and J is TRBJ2-1; possibly TRBD2 for D (5 bases). The ends were cut back, 4 bases at V and 6 bases at J, with 16 bases in the middle. Germline V gives CDR1 LNHDA, CDR2 SQIVND (reference sequence). CDR3 length equals 15 residues. The CDR3 region has the DNA TGTGCCAGTAGTACGGGGTGGTACCGTGGCAATGAGCAGTTCTTC. Its translation is CASSTGWYRGNEQFF.

The rearrangement links TRBV5-1 to TRBJ2-3; D unclear. The CDR3 runs 12 residues. V shed 3 bases and J shed 2 bases, with 4 bases lying between them. Germline lookup yields CDR1 SGHRS and CDR2 YFSETQ. CDR3: CASSYFTDTQYF. DNA for the CDR3: TGCGCCAGCAGCTACTTCACAGATACGCAGTATTTT.

The chain employs TRBV7-3 and TRBJ2-1; TRBD2 matches 8 bases. Germline V CDR1 and CDR2: SGHTA, FQGTGA. After removal of 2 bases from V and 6 bases from J, the junction contained 3 bases not matched to a gene. CDR3 size: 14 residues. The CDR3 loop is CASSLGLAVNEQFF. In DNA, the CDR3 is TGTGCCAGCAGCTTAGGACTAGCCGTCAATGAGCAGTTCTTC. Filled out from reference TRBV7-3 and TRBJ2-1, the complete variable domain reads GAGVSQTPSNKVTEKGKYVELRCDPISGHTALYWYRQSLGQGPEFLIYFQGTGAADDSGLPNDRFFAVRPEGSVSTLKIQRTERGDSAVYLCASSLGLAVNEQFFGPGTRLTVL.

The chain combines TRBV6-5 with TRBJ2-1; 10 bases align to TRBD1. The ends lost 8 bases at V and 4 bases at J; junction bases unmatched: 2. CDR1 and CDR2 from the germline V gene are MNHEY and SVGAGI. CDR3 length equals 13 residues. CDR3 in DNA: TGTGCCAGCCGGGACAGGGGATACAATGAGCAGTTCTTC. Residues: CASRDRGYNEQFF.

The chain joins TRBV7-9 to TRBJ2-4; TRBD1 matches at 9 bases. Germline assignment: CDR1 SEHNR and CDR2 FQNEAQ (reference sequence). This CDR3 contains 19 residues. V shed 5 bases and J 0 bases; nucleotides not matched to a gene: 14. CDR3: CASSDLGQGLMRAKNIQYF. Here the CDR3 DNA reads TGTGCCAGCAGCGACCTGGGACAGGGCTTAATGCGAGCCAAAAACATTCAGTACTTC.

The gene calls are TRBV19 and TRBJ1-3; possibly TRBD1 for D (6 bases). CDR1 and CDR2 (germline): LNHDA, SQIVND (reference sequence). Trimming left V 9 bases short and J 1 base short, with 10 bases between. The CDR3 covers 13 residues. The CDR3: CASQQGSGNTIYF. CDR3 nucleotide sequence: TGTGCCAGCCAACAGGGATCTGGAAACACCATATATTTT.

The rearrangement uses TRBV10-2 and TRBJ2-1; 7 nucleotides agree with TRBD1. Germline V gene lookup returns CDR1 WSHSY and CDR2 SAAADI. The CDR3 consists of 13 residues. After removal of 6 bases from V and 6 bases from J, the junction contained 5 bases not matched to a gene. The CDR3 coding sequence is TGCGCCAGCAGGCAGAACAGGGGCAATGAGCAGTTCTTC. Residues: CASRQNRGNEQFF.

DNA of the CDR3: TGTGCCTGGAGATCAGGGGGAAAGAACACCGGGGAGCTGTTTTTT. Its protein product is CAWRSGGKNTGELFF. The V gene is TRBV30, the J gene TRBJ2-2; 7 bases match TRBD1. Trimming removed 3 bases from V and 1 base from J; junction bases left unmatched: 5. Germline CDR1 GTSNPN, CDR2 SVGIG (reference sequence). The CDR3 runs to 15 residues.

The V and J genes are TRBV5-8 and TRBJ2-3; TRBD2 agrees at 8 bases. Germline CDR1 and CDR2: SGHTS and YDEGEE. The CDR3 contains 15 residues. V dropped 5 bases and J dropped 2; count of bases not matched to a gene: 7. The CDR3 sequence is CASSDGGVLTDTQYF. CDR3 coding DNA: TGTGCCAGCAGTGACGGGGGGGTCCTCACAGATACGCAGTATTTT.

The chain is built from TRBV7-3 and TRBJ1-2, with D tentatively TRBD1 (5 bases). The CDR3 extends over 15 amino acids. Germline CDR1 SGHTA, CDR2 FQGTGA. V gave up 4 bases and J gave up 3 bases, with 15 bases separating them. The CDR3 nucleotides are TGTGCCAGCAGCTCCGGGGGAGTCGGGGACTATGGCTACACCTTC. It encodes CASSSGGVGDYGYTF. The entire variable domain, with the rest obtained from reference TRBV7-3 and TRBJ1-2, is as follows: GAGVSQTPSNKVTEKGKYVELRCDPISGHTALYWYRQSLGQGPEFLIYFQGTGAADDSGLPNDRFFAVRPEGSVSTLKIQRTERGDSAVYLCASSSGGVGDYGYTFGSGTRLTVV.

As regards this clone: Other DNA sequences from this sample encode an identical CDR3 as well. The gene calls are TRBV11-3 and TRBJ1-6; the D is unclear. Per germline, CDR1 SGHNT and CDR2 YENEEA. This CDR3 has 12 residues. V was trimmed by 5 bases and J by 12 bases, leaving 11 bases between them. The CDR3 nucleotides are TGTGCCAGCAGCGTCCAGGTGAGACCCCTCCACTTT. This gives the protein CASSVQVRPLHF.

This chain links TRBV6-5 with TRBJ2-1, with 7 bases lining up with TRBD1. J gave up 10 bases and V 6 bases, and 9 bases lay outside the gene matches. The CDR3 spans 13 residues. The germline V gene has CDR1 MNHEY and CDR2 SVGAGI. DNA of the CDR3: TGTGCCAGCAGACCAGAGGGGGCTGGAGAGCAGTTCTTC. Protein sequence: CASRPEGAGEQFF.

V and J are TRBV18 and TRBJ2-6, with TRBD1 matching over 7 bases. Unmatched junction bases numbered 1, after V lost 1 base and J lost 1 base. CDR1 and CDR2 from the germline V gene are KGHSH and LQKENI. This CDR3 has 16 residues. Here the CDR3 DNA reads TGTGCCAGCTCACCACAGGGGGCTTCTGGGGCCAACGTCCTGACTTTC. This encodes CASSPQGASGANVLTF.